This T cell receptor beta chain was recorded in a study of Ad26.COV2.S vaccination and SARS-CoV-2 variants. Sequenced by immunoSEQ multiplex PCR; TCRdb stores in-frame clones only, minus some. The data contain over 130,000 clones, roughly 89% of them seen just once; the ten biggest clones take up approximately 5%. The CDR3 has 17 residues. The V gene end was trimmed by 2 bases and the J gene end by 6 bases; junction bases not matched to a gene: 9. The V gene's germline CDR1 is SGHTA and CDR2 FQGNSA. General observations from the study: Total T cell responses were possibly underestimated by TCR breadth and depth analyses. Post-vaccination breadth of spike-specific CD8+ and CD4+ T cell responses was reportedly substantial.

With respect to this clone: Its target is unknown.

The chain couples TRBV7-2 to TRBJ2-3, with TRBD2 matching 12 bases. The sequencing used peripheral blood, collected after recovery from COVID-19. This receptor was taken from a human donor who had recovered from COVID-19. The CDR3 loop is CASSLSASGGALDTQYF. In nucleotides, the CDR3 is TGTGCCAGCAGCTTATCGGCTAGCGGGGGGGCGCTCGATACGCAGTATTTT.